A single T cell receptor (beta chain) is shown here with its context. The data originate from a study of blood T cell repertoires in COVID-19. Self-reported history from a screening survey and questionnaire set each donor's cohort. The CDR3 totals 15 residues. Authors' methods: Estimates of nucleated cell counts were drawn from the amplification of reference gene primers. Profiling relied on immunoSEQ multiplex PCR, and the TCRdb table lists in-frame clones only, not all of them. V and J calls plus clone size are reproduced from that table; the DNA served to infer D and trimming. The table has under 500,000 clones, 87% seen once; the top ten hold roughly 2%.

The sequencing input was PBMCs or T cells enriched from blood (not recorded which). This TCR derives from a woman aged 18-29 years with acute COVID-19. The genes are TRBV21-1 and TRBJ2-7; the DNA was not compared with TRBD2, the D call given in the table. TRBV21-1 has pseudogene status. In nucleotides, the CDR3 is TGTGCCAGCAGCAAAGGCGGGGGAGGGTCCTACGAGCAGTACTTC. Amino acids: CASSKGGGGSYEQYF.